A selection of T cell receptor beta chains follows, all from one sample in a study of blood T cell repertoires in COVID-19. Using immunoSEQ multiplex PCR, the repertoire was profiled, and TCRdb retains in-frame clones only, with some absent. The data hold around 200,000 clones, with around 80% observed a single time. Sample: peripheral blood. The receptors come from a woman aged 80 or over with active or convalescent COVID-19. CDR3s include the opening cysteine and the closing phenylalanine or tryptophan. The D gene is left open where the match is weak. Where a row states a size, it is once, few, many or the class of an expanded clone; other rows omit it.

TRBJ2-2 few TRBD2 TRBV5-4 TGTGCCAGCAGCCCTTATAGCGGGGGGGCCCGCGGGGAGCTGTTTTTT CASSPYSGGARGELFF
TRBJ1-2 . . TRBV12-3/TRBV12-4 TGTGCCAGCAGTTTCGGGGCTAACTATGGCTACACCTTC CASSFGANYGYTF
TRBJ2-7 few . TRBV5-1 TGCGCCAGCAGCTTGGCCGGGCAGGGCGGCTACGAGCAGTACTTC CASSLAGQGGYEQYF
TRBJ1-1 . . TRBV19 TGTGCCAGTAGTACCAGGGTCGATGAAGCTTTCTTT CASSTRVDEAFF
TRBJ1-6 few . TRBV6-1 TGTGCCAGCAGAGTGATGGAGGGATATAATTCACCCCTCCACTTT CASRVMEGYNSPLHF
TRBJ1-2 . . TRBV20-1 TGCAGTGGAACAGTTCTCTATGGCTACACCTTC CSGTVLYGYTF
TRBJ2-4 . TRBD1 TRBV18 TGTGCCAGCTCACCGGACAGGGGGGGAAACATTCAGTACTTC CASSPDRGGNIQYF
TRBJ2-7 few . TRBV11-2 TGTGCCAGCAGCCCCACTAGCCACGAGCAGTACTTC CASSPTSHEQYF
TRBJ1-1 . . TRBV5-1 TGCGCCAGCAGCCGTGACGGGGTCCTGGGGAACACTGAAGCTTTCTTT CASSRDGVLGNTEAFF
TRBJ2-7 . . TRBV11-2 TGTGCCAGCAGCCCCAACCAGAAGGCAGGGGAGCAGTACTTC CASSPNQKAGEQYF
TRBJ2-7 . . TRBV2 TGTGCCAGCAATAGTCGATTTGTCTACGAGCAGTACTTC CASNSRFVYEQYF
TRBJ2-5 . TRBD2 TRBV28 TGTGCCAGCAGTCCCCTTGGCGGGGGGAACCAAGAGACCCAGTACTTC CASSPLGGGNQETQYF
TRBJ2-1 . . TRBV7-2 TGTGCCAGCAGCAGGCGGTGGCGGGAATACAATGAGCAGTTCTTC CASSRRWREYNEQFF
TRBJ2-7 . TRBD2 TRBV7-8 TGTGCCAGCAGCTTAGGCGGGACTAGCGGGAGGGCGGGCGAGCAGTACTTC CASSLGGTSGRAGEQYF
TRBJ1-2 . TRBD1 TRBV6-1 TGTGCCAGCAGTGAGATCGGGACAGGGGGCAGGGGCTACACCTTC CASSEIGTGGRGYTF
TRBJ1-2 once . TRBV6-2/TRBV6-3 TGTGCCAGCAGTTACGAGGGAAGAGGGTATGGCTACACCTTC CASSYEGRGYGYTF
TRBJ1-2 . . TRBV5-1 TGCGCCAGCAGCTGGGGGACTGTGAACTATGGCTACACCTTC CASSWGTVNYGYTF
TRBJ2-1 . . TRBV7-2 TGTGCCAGCAGCTTAGATAGGGAGGATGAGCAGTTCTTC CASSLDREDEQFF
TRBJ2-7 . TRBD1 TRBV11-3 TGTGCCAGCAGCCCCAGGGGGAAAGCCTACGAGCAGTACTTC CASSPRGKAYEQYF
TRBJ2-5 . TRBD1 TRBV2 TGTGCCAGCAGTGAATACAGGGGGCAAGAGACCCAGTACTTC CASSEYRGQETQYF
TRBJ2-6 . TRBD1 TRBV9 TGTGCCAGCAGCACCGGGACAGACCTCTCTGGGGCCAACGTCCTGACTTTC CASSTGTDLSGANVLTF
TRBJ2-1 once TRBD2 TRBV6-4 TGTGCCAGCAGTGAAAAACTAGCGGGAGGGAATGAGCAGTTCTTC CASSEKLAGGNEQFF
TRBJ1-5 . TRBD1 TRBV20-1 TGCAGTGCTAGTATACCGGGACAGCGAGATCAGCCCCAGCATTTT CSASIPGQRDQPQHF
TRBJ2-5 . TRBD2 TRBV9 TGTGCCAGCAGCGTAGCAGCGGGGGGCCTCGAGACCCAGTACTTC CASSVAAGGLETQYF
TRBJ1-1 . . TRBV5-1 TGCGCCAGCAGCTTGGCAGGCAGCTACACTGAAGCTTTCTTT CASSLAGSYTEAFF
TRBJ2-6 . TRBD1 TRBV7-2 TGTGCCAGCAGCCTAAGGACAGGGGCCCGCCCCGTCCTGACTTTC CASSLRTGARPVLTF
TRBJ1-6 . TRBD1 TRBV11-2 TGTGCCAGCAGCCCGGGACAGGAATTCTCACCCCTCCACTTT CASSPGQEFSPLHF
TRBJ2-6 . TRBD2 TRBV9 TGTGCCAGCAGCGTCGGGACTAGCGGGGGGGCCCTTGGGGCCAACGTCCTGACTTTC CASSVGTSGGALGANVLTF
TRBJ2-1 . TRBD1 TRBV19 TGTGCCAGTAGTTCGAACAGGGGTTACAATGAGCAGTTCTTC CASSSNRGYNEQFF
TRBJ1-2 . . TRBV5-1 TGCGCCAGCCGACAGACGGAATATGGCTACACCTTC CASRQTEYGYTF
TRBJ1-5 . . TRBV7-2 TGTGCCAGCACGGGAGGACGGTACAATCAGCCCCAGCATTTT CASTGGRYNQPQHF
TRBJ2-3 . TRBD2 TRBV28 TGTGCCAGCAGTTCAGCCGGGACTAGCGGGGGGGCCCCAGATACGCAGTATTTT CASSSAGTSGGAPDTQYF
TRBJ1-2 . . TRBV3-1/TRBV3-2 TGTGCCAGCAGCCAAGTTCCCGGGAGCAACTATGGCTACACCTTC CASSQVPGSNYGYTF
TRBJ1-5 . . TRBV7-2 TGTGCCAGCAGCTGGGGCCCACAGCCCCAGCATTTT CASSWGPQPQHF
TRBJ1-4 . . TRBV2 TGTGCCAGCAGTGAAGGCGGTCAGGACAGCCCTTTTGCAACTAATGAAAAACTGTTTTTT CASSEGGQDSPFATNEKLFF
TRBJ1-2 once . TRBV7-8 TGTGCCAGCAGCGTGCAGGGGTCCTATGGCTACACCTTC CASSVQGSYGYTF
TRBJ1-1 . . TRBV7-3 TGTGCCAGCAGCCCCCGGAACCAGGGAGAAGCTTTCTTT CASSPRNQGEAFF
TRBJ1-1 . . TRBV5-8 TGTGCCAGCAGCTTGGTAGTTACTGAAGCTTTCTTT CASSLVVTEAFF
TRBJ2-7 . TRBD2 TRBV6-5 TGTGCCAGCAGATCAACTAGCGGTACCTACGAGCAGTACTTC CASRSTSGTYEQYF
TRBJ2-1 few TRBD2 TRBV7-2 TGTGCCAGCAGCTCTCGGACTAGCGGGAATAGACAGGGTGAGCAGTTCTTC CASSSRTSGNRQGEQFF
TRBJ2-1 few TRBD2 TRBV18 TGTGCCAGCTCACCAATAGCGGGCGTCTACAATGAGCAGTTCTTC CASSPIAGVYNEQFF
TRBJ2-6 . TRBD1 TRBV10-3 TGTGCCATCAGTGAGCCGGGACAGGGGGCGTCTGGGGCCAACGTCCTGACTTTC CAISEPGQGASGANVLTF
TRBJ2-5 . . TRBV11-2 TGTGCCAGCAGCTTAGGGGACTCTACTGAGACCCAGTACTTC CASSLGDSTETQYF
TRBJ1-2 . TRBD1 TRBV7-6 TGTGCCAGCAGCTTAGGTGGACAGGACTATGGCTACACCTTC CASSLGGQDYGYTF
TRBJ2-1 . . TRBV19 TGTGCCAGTACCCCTTTGCCCGGGATGAACAATGAGCAGTTCTTC CASTPLPGMNNEQFF
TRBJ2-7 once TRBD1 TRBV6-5 TGTGCCAGCAGCCTACGACAGGGGGGGTCCTACGAGCAGTACTTC CASSLRQGGSYEQYF
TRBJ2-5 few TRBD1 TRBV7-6 TGTGCCAGCAGCTGGGGGACAGGATTTCAAGAGACCCAGTACTTC CASSWGTGFQETQYF
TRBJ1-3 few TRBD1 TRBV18 TGTGCCAGCTCACCAAGGCAGGGGGCTGATGGAAACACCATATATTTT CASSPRQGADGNTIYF
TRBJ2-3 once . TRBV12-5 TGTGCTAGTGGCTCGGGACACATGGACTCGGATACGCAGTATTTT CASGSGHMDSDTQYF
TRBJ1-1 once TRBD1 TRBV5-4 TGTGCCAGCAGCCTATGGGACAGGCAAAGAACTGAAGCTTTCTTT CASSLWDRQRTEAFF
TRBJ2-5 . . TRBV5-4 TGTGCCAGCAGCCCCGCCGGTCGGAGTAACCAAGAGACCCAGTACTTC CASSPAGRSNQETQYF
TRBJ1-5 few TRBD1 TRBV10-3 TGTGCCATCAGCCCTGGGGGGACAGGCGCGAAGGGAGCCCAGCATTTT CAISPGGTGAKGAQHF
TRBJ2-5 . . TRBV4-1 TGCGCCAGCAGCCGTGGGGGCCGGGGAGAGACCCAGTACTTC CASSRGGRGETQYF
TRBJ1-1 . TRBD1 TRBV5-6 TGTGCCAGCAGCTCCTTCGGACAGGGGAAGAACACTGAAGCTTTCTTT CASSSFGQGKNTEAFF
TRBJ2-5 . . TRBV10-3 TGTGCCATCAGTAACCTAAACAGGGAGACCCAGTACTTC CAISNLNRETQYF
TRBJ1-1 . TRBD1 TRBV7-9 TGTGCCAGCACCCAGGGGCAGGGGGAGGCTGAAGCTTTCTTT CASTQGQGEAEAFF
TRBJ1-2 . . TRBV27 TGTGCCAGCAGTCTAGGGGTGGACTATGGCTACACCTTC CASSLGVDYGYTF
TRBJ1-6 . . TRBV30 TGTGCCTGGAGCACTGCAGGGGTACCTTCACCCCTCCACTTT CAWSTAGVPSPLHF